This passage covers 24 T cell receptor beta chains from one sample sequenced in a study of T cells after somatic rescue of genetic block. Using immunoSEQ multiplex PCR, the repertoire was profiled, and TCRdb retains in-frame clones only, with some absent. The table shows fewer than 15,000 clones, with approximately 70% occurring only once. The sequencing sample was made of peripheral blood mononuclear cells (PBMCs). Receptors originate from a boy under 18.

The CDR3 sequence is CASSATGIRETQYF. The CDR3 region has the DNA TGCGCCAGCAGCGCAACAGGAATAAGGGAGACCCAGTACTTC. V is TRBV10-2 and J is TRBJ2-5; D is perhaps TRBD1 (5 bases). V lost 6 bases to trimming and J lost 5 bases, with 16 bases between them. CDR1 and CDR2 from the germline V gene are WSHSY and SAAADI. This CDR3 is built from 14 residues.

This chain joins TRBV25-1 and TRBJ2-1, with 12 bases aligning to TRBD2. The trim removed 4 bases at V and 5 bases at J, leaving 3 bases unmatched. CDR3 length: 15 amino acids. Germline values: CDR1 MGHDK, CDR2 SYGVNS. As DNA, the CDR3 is TGTGCCAGCAGTGCTAGCGGGAGGGCCCACAATGAGCAGTTCTTC. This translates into CASSASGRAHNEQFF.

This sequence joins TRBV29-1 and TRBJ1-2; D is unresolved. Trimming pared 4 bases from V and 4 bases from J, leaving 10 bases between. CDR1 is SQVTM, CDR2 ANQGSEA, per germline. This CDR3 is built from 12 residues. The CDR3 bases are TGCAGCGTTGTGCTACAATCCTATGGCTACACCTTC. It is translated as CSVVLQSYGYTF.

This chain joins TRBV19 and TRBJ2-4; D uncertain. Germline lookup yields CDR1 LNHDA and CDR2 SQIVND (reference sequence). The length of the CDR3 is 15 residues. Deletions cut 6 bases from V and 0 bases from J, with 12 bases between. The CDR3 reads CASSKIWLAKNIQYF. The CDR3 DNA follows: TGTGCCAGTAGCAAAATTTGGTTAGCCAAAAACATTCAGTACTTC.

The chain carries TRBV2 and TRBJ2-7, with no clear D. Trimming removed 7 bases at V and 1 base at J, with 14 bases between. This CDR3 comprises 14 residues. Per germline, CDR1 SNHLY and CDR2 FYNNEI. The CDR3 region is CASKGSHTSYEQYF. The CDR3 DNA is TGTGCCAGCAAGGGCAGCCATACGTCCTACGAGCAGTACTTC.

In nucleotides, the CDR3 is TGTGCCTGGAGCGAAGACAGGGGCAATCAGCCCCAGCATTTT. This translates into CAWSEDRGNQPQHF. The V gene is TRBV30, the J gene TRBJ1-5, with 7 positions matching TRBD1. V trimming: 3 bases; J trimming: 2 bases; junction bases outside the gene matches: 4. In germline, CDR1 is GTSNPN, CDR2 SVGIG (reference sequence). The CDR3 has 14 amino acids.

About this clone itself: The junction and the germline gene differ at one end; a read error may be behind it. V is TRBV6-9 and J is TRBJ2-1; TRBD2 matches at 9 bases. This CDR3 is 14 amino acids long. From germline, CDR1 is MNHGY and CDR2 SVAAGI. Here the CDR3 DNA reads TGCGCCAGCAGTGACCGCCTAGCGGGAAACGAGCAGTTCTTC. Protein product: CASSDRLAGNEQFF.

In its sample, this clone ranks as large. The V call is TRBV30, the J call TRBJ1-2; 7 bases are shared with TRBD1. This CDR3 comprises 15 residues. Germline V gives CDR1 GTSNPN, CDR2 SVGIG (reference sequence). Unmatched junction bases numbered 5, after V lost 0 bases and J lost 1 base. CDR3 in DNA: TGTGCCTGGAGTGTAACTCGGGACAGTAACTATGGCTACACCTTC. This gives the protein CAWSVTRDSNYGYTF.

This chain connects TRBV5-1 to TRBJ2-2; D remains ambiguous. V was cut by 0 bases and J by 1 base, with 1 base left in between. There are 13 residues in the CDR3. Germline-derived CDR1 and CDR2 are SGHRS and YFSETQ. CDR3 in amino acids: CASSLGNTGELFF. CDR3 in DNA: TGCGCCAGCAGCTTGGGGAACACCGGGGAGCTGTTTTTT.

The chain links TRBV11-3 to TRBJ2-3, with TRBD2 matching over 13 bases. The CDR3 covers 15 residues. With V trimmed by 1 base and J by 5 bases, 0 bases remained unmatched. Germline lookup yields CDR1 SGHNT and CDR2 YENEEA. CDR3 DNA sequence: TGTGCCAGCAGCTTAGGGACTAGCGGGGGAGATACGCAGTATTTT. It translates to CASSLGTSGGDTQYF.

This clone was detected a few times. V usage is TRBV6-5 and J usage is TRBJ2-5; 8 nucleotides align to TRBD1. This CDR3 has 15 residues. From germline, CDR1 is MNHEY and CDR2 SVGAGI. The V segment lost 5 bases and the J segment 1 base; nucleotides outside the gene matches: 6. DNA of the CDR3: TGTGCCAGCAGTGCCGGGACAGGTATCCAAGAGACCCAGTACTTC. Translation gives CASSAGTGIQETQYF.

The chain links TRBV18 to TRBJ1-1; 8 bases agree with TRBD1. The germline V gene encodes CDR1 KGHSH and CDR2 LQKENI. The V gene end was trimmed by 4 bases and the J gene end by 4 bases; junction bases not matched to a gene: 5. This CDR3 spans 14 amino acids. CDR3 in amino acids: CASSRYDRGTEAFF. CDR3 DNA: TGTGCCAGCTCACGTTACGACAGGGGCACTGAAGCTTTCTTT.

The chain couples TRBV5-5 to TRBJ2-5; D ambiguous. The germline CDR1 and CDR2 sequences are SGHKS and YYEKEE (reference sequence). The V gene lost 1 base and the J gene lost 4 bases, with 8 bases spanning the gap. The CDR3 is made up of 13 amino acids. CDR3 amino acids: CASSLLGPETQYF. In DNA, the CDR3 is TGTGCCAGCAGCTTGTTAGGACCAGAGACCCAGTACTTC. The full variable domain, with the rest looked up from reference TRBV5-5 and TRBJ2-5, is DAGVTQSPTHLIKTRGQQVTLRCSPISGHKSVSWYQQVLGQGPQFIFQYYEKEERGRGNFPDRFSARQFPNYSSELNVNALLLGDSALYLCASSLLGPETQYFGPGTRLLVL.

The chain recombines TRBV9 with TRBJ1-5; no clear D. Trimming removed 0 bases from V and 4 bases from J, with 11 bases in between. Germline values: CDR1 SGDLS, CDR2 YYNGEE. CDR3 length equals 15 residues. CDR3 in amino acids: CASSVGVLGNQPQHF. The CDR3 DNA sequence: TGTGCCAGCAGCGTAGGCGTATTAGGAAATCAGCCCCAGCATTTT.

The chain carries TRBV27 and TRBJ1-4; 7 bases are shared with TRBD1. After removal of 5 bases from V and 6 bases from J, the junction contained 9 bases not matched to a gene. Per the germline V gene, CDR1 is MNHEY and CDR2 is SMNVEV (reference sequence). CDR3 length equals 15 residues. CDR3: CASSPSGGGYEKLFF. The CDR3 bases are TGTGCCAGCAGTCCCTCAGGGGGGGGATATGAAAAACTGTTTTTT.

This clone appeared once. The DNA for the CDR3 is TGTGCCAGCTCACCGGCAGATACGCAGTATTTT. Its translation is CASSPADTQYF. The chain combines TRBV18 with TRBJ2-3, with D uncertain. This CDR3 is 11 amino acids long. Trimming left V 3 bases short and J 4 bases short, with 2 bases between. CDR1 and CDR2 from the germline V gene are KGHSH and LQKENI.

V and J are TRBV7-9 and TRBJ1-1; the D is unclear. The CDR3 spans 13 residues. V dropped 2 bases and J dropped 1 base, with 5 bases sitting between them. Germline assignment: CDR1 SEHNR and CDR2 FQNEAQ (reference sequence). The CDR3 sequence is CASSLQPNTEAFF. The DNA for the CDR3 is TGTGCCAGCAGCTTACAGCCGAACACTGAAGCTTTCTTT.

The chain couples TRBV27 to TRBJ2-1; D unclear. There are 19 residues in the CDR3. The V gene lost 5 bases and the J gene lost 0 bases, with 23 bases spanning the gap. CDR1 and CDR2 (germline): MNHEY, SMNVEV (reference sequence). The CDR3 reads CASSPTPAQKTYSYNEQFF. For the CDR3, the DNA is TGTGCCAGCAGTCCTACTCCGGCACAAAAAACCTACTCCTACAATGAGCAGTTCTTC.

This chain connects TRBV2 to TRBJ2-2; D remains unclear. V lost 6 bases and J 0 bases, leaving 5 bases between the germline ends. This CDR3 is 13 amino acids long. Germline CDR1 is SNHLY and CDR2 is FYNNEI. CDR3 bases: TGTGCCAGCAGGGGGACGAACACCGGGGAGCTGTTTTTT. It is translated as CASRGTNTGELFF.

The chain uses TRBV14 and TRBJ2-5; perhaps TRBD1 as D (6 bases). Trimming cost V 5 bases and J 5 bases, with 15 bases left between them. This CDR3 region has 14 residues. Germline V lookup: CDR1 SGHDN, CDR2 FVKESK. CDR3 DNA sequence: TGTGCCAGCAGCTTTGGACAGTCTAGGGAGACCCAGTACTTC. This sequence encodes CASSFGQSRETQYF. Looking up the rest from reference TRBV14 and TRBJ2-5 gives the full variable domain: EAGVTQFPSHSVIEKGQTVTLRCDPISGHDNLYWYRRVMGKEIKFLLHFVKESKQDESGMPNNRFLAERTGGTYSTLKVQPAELEDSGVYFCASSFGQSRETQYFGPGTRLLVL.

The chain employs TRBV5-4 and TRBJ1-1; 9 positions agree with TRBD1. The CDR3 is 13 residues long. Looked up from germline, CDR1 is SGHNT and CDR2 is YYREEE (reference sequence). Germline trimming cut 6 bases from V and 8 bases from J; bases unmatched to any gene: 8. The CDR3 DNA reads TGTGCCAGCACAGGGACAGGGAAAAGGGAAGCTTTCTTT. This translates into CASTGTGKREAFF.

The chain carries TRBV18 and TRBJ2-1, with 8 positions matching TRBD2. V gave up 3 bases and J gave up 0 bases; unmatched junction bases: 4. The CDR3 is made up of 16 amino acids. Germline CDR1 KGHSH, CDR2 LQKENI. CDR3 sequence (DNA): TGTGCCAGCTCACCCAACGGGGGGGCCTCCTACAATGAGCAGTTCTTC. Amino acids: CASSPNGGASYNEQFF.

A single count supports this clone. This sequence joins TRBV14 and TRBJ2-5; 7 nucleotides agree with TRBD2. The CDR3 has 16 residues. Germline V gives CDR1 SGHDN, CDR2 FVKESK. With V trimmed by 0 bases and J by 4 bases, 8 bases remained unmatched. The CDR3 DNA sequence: TGTGCCAGCAGCCAAGAGTGGGGGGGAAAAGGAGAGACCCAGTACTTC. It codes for CASSQEWGGKGETQYF.

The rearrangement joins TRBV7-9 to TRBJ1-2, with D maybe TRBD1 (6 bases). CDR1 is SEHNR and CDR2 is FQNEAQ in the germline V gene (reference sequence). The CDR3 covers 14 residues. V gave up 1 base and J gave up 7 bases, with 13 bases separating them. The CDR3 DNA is TGTGCCAGCAGCTTAGGGCAGGGGTCCTTTGGCTACACCTTC. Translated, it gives CASSLGQGSFGYTF.